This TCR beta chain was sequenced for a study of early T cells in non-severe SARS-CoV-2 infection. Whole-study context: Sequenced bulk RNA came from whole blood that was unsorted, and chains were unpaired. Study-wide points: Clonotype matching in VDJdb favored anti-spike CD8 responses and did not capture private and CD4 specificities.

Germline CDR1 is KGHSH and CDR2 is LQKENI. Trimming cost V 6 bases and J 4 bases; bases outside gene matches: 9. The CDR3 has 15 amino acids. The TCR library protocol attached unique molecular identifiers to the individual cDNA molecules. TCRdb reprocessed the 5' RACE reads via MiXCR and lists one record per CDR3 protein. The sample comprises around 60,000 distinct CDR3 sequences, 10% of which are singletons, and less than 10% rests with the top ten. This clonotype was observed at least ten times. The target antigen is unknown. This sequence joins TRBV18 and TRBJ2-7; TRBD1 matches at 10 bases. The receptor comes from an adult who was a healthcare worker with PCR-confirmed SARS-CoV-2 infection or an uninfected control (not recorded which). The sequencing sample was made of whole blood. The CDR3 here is CASSGTGGQGYEQYF. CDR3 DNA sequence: TGTGCCAGCTCCGGCACGGGGGGACAGGGGTACGAGCAGTACTTC.